This note documents a single T cell receptor (beta chain) sequence. This sample was taken from a study of blood T cell repertoires in COVID-19. Study at large: Researchers got acute and convalescent COVID-19 samples from the United States, Italy and Spain.

Germline trimming cut 4 bases from V and 7 bases from J; bases unmatched to any gene: 12. This CDR3 is 15 amino acids long. Germline V CDR1 and CDR2: SQVTM, ANQGSEA. Repertoires were generated with immunoSEQ multiplex PCR, while TCRdb's copy carries only in-frame clones and drops some. The sample shows some 150,000 clones, approximately 78% of them seen only once. This sequence originates from an elderly man with acute or convalescent COVID-19. The rearrangement joins TRBV29-1 to TRBJ2-2; 7 bases agree with TRBD1. The specimen sequenced was peripheral blood. The CDR3 here is CSVVNRGVGSGELFF. In DNA form, the CDR3 reads TGCAGCGTTGTAAACAGGGGAGTAGGCAGCGGGGAGCTGTTTTTT.